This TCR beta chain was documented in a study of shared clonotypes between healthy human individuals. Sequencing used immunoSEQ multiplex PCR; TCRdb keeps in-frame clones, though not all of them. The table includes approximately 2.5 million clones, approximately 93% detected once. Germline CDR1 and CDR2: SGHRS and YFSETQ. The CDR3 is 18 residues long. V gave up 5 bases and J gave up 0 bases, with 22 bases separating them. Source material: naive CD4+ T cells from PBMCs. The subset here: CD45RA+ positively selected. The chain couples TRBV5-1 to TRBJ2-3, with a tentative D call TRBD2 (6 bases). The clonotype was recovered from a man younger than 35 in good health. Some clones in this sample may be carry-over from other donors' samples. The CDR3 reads CASSQPYSGPTSTDTQYF. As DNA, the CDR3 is TGCGCCAGCAGTCAACCCTATAGCGGTCCGACCAGCACAGATACGCAGTATTTT.